These 4 T cell receptor beta chains originate from one sample sequenced in a study of T cells expressing NK-cell markers. TCRdb reprocessed the 5' RACE reads and stores each CDR3 protein as one record, lacking DNA. The sample table sets out 550,000 to 600,000 distinct CDR3 sequences. Sequenced material: blood T cells: a sorted CD56 or NKG2C T cell subset, CD4+ or CD8+ T cells, or bulk PBMC T cells (not recorded which). The origin of the receptors is a man between 18 and 29 years old in good health.

V is TRBV5-1 and J is TRBJ1-1; the D gene TCRdb calls, TRBD1, cannot be checked with no DNA. This CDR3 comprises 13 residues. Germline assignment: CDR1 SGHRS and CDR2 YFSETQ. CDR3: CASSLEGGGGAFF.

The V and J genes are TRBV20-1 and TRBJ2-1; checking the TCRdb D call of TRBD2 is not possible without DNA. Germline V gene lookup returns CDR1 DFQATT and CDR2 SNEGSKA (reference sequence). The CDR3 totals 15 residues. CDR3 amino acids: CSARGLGLLGDEQFF.

The gene calls are TRBV5-6 and TRBJ2-1; TCRdb lists TRBD2, though no DNA is available to test this call. The CDR3 sequence is 15 residues long. Per germline, CDR1 SGHDT and CDR2 YYEEEE. The CDR3 sequence: CASSLGAGGPGEQFF.

The chain joins TRBV20-1 to TRBJ2-5; TCRdb selects TRBD2, and the lack of DNA leaves this call unchecked. The CDR3 sequence is 11 residues long. The germline V gene has CDR1 DFQATT and CDR2 SNEGSKA (reference sequence). The CDR3 loop reads CSALAGETQYF.